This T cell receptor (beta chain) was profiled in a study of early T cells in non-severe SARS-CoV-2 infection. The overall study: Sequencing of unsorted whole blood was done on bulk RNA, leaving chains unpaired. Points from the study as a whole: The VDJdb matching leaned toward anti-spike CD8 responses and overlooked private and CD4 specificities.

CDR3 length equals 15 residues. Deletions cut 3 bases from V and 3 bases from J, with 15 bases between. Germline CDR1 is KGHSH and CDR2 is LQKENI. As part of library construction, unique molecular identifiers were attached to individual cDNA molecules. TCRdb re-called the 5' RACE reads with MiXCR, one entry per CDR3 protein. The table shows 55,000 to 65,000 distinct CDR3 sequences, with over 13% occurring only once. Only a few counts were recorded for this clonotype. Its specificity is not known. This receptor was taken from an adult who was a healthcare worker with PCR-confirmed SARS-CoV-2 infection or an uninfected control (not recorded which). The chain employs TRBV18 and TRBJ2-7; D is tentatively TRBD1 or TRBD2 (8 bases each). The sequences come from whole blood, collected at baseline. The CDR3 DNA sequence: TGTGCCAGCTCACCGGACAGGGCGGGAGGCTACGAGCAGTACTTC. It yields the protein CASSPDRAGGYEQYF.